Each of the 5 T cell receptor beta chains below was sequenced from the same sample in a study of cytomegalovirus exposure and HLA in healthy donors (dated by TCRdb to between 2016 and 2019). The library was prepared using the immunoSEQ multiplex PCR assay. A mixture of 60 forward primers for TCR Vbeta segments and 13 reverse primers for TCR Jbeta segments was used in the multiplex PCR. Imported from immuneACCESS, the table was reduced by TCRdb to in-frame sequences with V and J called. These copies leave out some clones; in studies compared against another copy, an unresolved V gene accounts for under half, and the cause of the remainder is not known. Counted in this sample were 100,000 to 150,000 clones; roughly 83% of them appeared once. The ten largest clones capture around 20% of the sample. Sequenced sample: PBMCs. Receptor source: a man aged 18 to 35 in good health and CMV-seropositive.

To note about this clone: The germline gene is not matched at one end of the junction; a read error may be the cause. Within the sample, other DNA sequences also encode this same CDR3. J is TRBJ1-1 and V is TRBV7-3; weak D call: TRBD1 (5 bases). Germline values: CDR1 SGHTA, CDR2 FQGTGA. The CDR3 is made up of 14 amino acids. The CDR3 coding sequence is TGTGCCAGCAGCTCCCTCGGGGGGGTCACTGAAGCTTTCTTC. Protein product: CASSSLGGVTEAFF.

The chain carries TRBV6-5 and TRBJ2-1; tentatively, D is TRBD2 (6 bases). The CDR3 runs to 15 residues. Germline-derived CDR1 and CDR2 are MNHEY and SVGAGI. With 2 bases removed from V and 12 bases from J, the gap between germline ends came to 20 bases. CDR3 DNA sequence: TGTGCCAGCAGTTACCGGTCAACTAGCAGTTCGGGGCAGTTCTTC. Translating gives CASSYRSTSSSGQFF.

This clone was picked up one time. V gene TRBV6-6 combines with J gene TRBJ1-2, with a possible D match to TRBD1 (5 bases). The germline gives CDR1 MNHNY, CDR2 SVGAGI (reference sequence). Trimming left V 5 bases short and J 4 bases short, with 17 bases between. The CDR3 is 15 amino acids. For the CDR3, the DNA is TGTGCCAGCAGTCCCCGGGTCCAAGGGGTCTATGGCTACACCTTC. Protein product: CASSPRVQGVYGYTF.

The V and J genes are TRBV13 and TRBJ1-1, with TRBD1 identical over 7 bases. The CDR3 runs to 15 residues. J gave up 1 base and V 6 bases, and 8 bases lay outside the gene matches. CDR1 and CDR2 from the germline V gene are PRHDT and FYEKMQ (reference sequence). CDR3 amino acids: CASSGTAEANTEAFF. Here the CDR3 DNA reads TGTGCCAGCAGTGGGACAGCGGAGGCGAACACTGAAGCTTTCTTT.

The chain combines TRBV6-7 with TRBJ2-3; 11 positions agree with TRBD2. TRBV6-7 carries the ORF label, with uncertain function. The V segment lost 6 bases and the J segment 2 bases; nucleotides outside the gene matches: 7. This CDR3 is 16 amino acids long. The CDR3 DNA reads as TGTGCCAGCAGGGAAACTAGCGGGGGAGTCACAGATACGCAGTATTTT. It encodes CASRETSGGVTDTQYF.